This TCR beta chain was profiled in a study of blood T cell repertoires in COVID-19. In the original workflow: Nucleated cell number was recorded as an estimate derived from reference gene primer amplification. Here immunoSEQ multiplex PCR was the method, and the copy in TCRdb shows in-frame clones only, minus some. V and J calls and clone size are given by that table; D and trimming were obtained from the DNA. The table has around 100,000 clones, 92% seen once. The CDR3 sequence is 13 residues long. Germline V gene data show CDR1 as MNHEY and CDR2 as SMNVEV (reference sequence). Trimming took 2 bases from V and 1 from J, leaving 5 bases between them.

The V gene is TRBV27, the J gene TRBJ1-2; D gene ambiguous. The specimen was peripheral blood. The receptor was derived from a woman aged 45-59 years with COVID-19, enrolled during active disease. This CDR3 reads CASSLNSNYGYTF. In DNA form, the CDR3 reads TGTGCCAGCAGTTTAAACAGTAACTATGGCTACACCTTC.